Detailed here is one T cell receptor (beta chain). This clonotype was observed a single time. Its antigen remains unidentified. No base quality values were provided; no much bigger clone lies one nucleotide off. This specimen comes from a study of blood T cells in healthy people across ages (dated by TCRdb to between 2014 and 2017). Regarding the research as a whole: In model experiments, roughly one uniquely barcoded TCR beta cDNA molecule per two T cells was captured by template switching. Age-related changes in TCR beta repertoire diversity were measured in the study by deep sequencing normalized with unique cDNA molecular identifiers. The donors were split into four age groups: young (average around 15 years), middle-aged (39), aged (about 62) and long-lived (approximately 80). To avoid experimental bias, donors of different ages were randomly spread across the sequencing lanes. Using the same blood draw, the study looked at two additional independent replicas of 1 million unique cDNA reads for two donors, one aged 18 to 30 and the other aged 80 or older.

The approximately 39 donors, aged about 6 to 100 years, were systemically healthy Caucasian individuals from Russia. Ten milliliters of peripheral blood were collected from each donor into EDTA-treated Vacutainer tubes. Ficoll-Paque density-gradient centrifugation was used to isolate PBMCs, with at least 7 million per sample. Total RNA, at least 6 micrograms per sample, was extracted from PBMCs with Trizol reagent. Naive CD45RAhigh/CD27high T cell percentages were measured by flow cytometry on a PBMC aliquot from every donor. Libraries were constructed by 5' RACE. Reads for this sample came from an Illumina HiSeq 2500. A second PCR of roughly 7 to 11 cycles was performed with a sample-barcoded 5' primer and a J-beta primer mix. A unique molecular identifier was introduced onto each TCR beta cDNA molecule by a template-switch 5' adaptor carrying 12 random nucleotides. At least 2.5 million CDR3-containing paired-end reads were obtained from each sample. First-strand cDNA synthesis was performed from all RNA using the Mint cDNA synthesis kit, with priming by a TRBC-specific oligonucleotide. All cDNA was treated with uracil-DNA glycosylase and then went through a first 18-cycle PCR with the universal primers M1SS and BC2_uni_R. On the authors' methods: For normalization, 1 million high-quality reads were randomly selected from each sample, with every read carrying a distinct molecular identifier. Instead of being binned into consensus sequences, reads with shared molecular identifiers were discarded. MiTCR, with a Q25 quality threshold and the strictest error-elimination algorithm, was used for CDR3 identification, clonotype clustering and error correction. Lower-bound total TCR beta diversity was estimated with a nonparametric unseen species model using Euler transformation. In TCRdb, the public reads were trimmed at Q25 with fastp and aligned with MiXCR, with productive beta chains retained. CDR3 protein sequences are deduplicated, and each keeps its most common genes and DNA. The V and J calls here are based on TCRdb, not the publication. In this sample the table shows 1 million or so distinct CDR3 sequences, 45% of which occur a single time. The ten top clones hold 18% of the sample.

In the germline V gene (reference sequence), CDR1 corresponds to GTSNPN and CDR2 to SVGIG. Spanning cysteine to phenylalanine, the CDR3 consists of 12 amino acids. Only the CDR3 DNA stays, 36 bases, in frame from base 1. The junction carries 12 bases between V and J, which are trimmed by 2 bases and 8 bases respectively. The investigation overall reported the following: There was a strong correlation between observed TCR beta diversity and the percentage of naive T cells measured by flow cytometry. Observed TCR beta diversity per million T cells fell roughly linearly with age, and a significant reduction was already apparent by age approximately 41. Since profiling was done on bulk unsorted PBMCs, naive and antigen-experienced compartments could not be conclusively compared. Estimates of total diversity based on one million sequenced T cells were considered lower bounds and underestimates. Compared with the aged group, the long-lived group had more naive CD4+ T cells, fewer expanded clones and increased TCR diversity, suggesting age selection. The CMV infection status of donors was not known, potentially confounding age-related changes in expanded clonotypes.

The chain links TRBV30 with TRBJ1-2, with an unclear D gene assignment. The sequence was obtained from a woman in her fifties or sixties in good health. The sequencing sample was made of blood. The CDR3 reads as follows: CAWSHISGGYTF. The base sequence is TGTGCCTGGAGTCACATCTCGGGGGGCTACACCTTC.